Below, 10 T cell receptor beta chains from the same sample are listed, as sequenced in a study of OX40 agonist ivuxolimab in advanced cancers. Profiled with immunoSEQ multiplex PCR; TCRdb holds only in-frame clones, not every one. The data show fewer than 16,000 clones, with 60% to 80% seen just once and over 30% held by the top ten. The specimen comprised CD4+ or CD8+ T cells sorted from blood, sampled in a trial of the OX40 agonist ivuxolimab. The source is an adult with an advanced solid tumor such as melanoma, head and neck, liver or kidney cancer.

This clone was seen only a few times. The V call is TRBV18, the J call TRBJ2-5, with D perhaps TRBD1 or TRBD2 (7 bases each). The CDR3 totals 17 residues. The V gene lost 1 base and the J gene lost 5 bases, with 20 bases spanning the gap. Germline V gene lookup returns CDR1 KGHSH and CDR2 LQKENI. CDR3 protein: CASSPQRDSAPGETQYF. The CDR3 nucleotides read TGTGCCAGCTCACCACAGCGGGACAGCGCCCCGGGTGAGACCCAGTACTTC.

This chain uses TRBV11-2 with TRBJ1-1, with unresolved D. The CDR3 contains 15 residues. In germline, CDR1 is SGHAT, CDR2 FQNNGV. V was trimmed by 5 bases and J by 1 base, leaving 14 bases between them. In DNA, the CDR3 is TGTGCCAGCAGCCTAGGAAGGGAGTGGAACACTGAAGCTTTCTTT. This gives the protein CASSLGREWNTEAFF.

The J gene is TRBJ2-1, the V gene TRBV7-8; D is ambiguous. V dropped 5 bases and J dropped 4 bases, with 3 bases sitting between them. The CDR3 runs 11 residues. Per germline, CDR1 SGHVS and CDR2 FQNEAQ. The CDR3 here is CASSPYNEQFF. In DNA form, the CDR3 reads TGTGCCAGCAGCCCTTACAATGAGCAGTTCTTC.

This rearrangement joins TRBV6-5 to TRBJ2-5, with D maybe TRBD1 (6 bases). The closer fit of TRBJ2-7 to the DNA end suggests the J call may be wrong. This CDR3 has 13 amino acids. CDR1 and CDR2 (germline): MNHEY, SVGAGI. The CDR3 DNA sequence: TGTGCCAGCAGTTACGGGACAAACTACGAGCAGTACTTC. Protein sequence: CASSYGTNYEQYF.

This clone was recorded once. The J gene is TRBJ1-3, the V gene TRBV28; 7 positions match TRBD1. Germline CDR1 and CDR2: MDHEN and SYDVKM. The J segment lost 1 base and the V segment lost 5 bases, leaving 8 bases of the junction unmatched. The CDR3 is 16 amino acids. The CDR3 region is CASSARQGESGNTIYF. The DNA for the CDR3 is TGTGCCAGCAGTGCCCGACAGGGAGAGTCTGGAAACACCATATATTTT.

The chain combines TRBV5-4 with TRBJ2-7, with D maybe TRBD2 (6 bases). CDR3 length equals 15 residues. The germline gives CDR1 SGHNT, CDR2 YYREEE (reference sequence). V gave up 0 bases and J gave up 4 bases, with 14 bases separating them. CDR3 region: CASSLVGGGGYEQYF. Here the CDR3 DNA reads TGTGCCAGCAGCTTGGTCGGGGGAGGAGGATACGAGCAGTACTTC.

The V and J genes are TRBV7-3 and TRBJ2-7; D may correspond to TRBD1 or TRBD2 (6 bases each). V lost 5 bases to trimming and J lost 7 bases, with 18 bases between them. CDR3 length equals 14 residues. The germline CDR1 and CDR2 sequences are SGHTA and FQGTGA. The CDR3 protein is CASSISPGAGEQYF. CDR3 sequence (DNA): TGTGCCAGCAGCATATCTCCGGGGGCGGGAGAGCAGTACTTC.

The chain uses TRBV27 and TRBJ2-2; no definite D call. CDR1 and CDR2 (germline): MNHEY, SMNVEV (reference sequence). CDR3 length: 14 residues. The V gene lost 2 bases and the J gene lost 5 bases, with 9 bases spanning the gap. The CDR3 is CASSLKVWTGELFF. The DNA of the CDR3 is TGTGCCAGCAGTTTAAAGGTTTGGACCGGGGAGCTGTTTTTT.

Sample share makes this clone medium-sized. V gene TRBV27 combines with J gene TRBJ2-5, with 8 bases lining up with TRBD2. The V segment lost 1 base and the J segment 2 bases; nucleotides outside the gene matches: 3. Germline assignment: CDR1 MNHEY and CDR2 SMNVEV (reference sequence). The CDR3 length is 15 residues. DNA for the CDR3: TGTGCCAGCAGTTTATACGGGAGGGGGCAAGAGACCCAGTACTTC. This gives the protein CASSLYGRGQETQYF.

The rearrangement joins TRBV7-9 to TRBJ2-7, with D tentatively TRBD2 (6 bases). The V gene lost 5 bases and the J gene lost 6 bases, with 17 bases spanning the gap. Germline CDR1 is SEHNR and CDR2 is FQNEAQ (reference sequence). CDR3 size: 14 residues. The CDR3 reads CASSAGLPGLEQYF. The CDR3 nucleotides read TGTGCCAGCAGCGCGGGACTCCCGGGACTCGAGCAGTACTTC.